This TCR beta chain emerged from a study of OX40 agonist ivuxolimab in advanced cancers. Background on the study: Those enrolled were roughly 80% male, with a mean age of approximately 60 years and ages from roughly 23 to 79. Study-wide points: Both CD4+ and CD8+ T cell populations in blood had undergone clonal expansion by week 6 at 0.1 to 3.0 mg/kg. Low normalized T-cell clonal expansion also characterized some of the nonresponders. On average, a greater number of expanded clones characterised CD8+ T cells relative to CD4+.

Losses at the gene ends were 1 base for V and 4 bases for J; bases not matched to a gene: 4. The CDR3 length is 14 residues. CDR1 and CDR2 (germline): GTSNPN, SVGIG (reference sequence). With regard to this clone: The antigen remains undetermined.

Sequencing used immunoSEQ multiplex PCR; TCRdb keeps in-frame clones, though not all of them. Of approximately 65,000 clones in the sample, 80% to 90% were seen once. The V and J genes are TRBV30 and TRBJ2-7, with 10 positions matching TRBD2. The specimen comprised CD4+ or CD8+ T cells sorted from blood, sampled in a trial of the OX40 agonist ivuxolimab. The origin of this receptor is an adult with an advanced solid tumor such as melanoma, head and neck, liver or kidney cancer. The CDR3 spells CAWSGQGLAYEQYF. The CDR3 DNA sequence: TGTGCCTGGAGTGGACAGGGACTAGCGTACGAGCAGTACTTC. Full variable domain (remainder filled in from reference TRBV30 and TRBJ2-7): SQTIHQWPATLVQPVGSPLSLECTVEGTSNPNLYWYRQAAGRGLQLLFYSVGIGQISSEVPQNLSASRPQDRQFILSSKKLLLSDSGFYLCAWSGQGLAYEQYFGPGTRLTVT.